What follows is one T cell receptor (beta chain) and its context. Its antigen is unknown. This sample is part of a study of T-cell memory formation after mild COVID-19. TCRalpha and TCRbeta libraries used 5'RACE with constant-segment primers and UMIs. TCRdb processed the 5' RACE reads anew with MiXCR; each CDR3 protein has one entry. The sample yields roughly 600,000 distinct CDR3 sequences, 18% seen once. Study findings and constraints: The study found contracting CD4+ clones mainly in CM and EM and contracting CD8+ clones in EMRA. Clones shrinking from day 15 to 85 showed even CD4/CD8 mixes; later expanders tilted CD4+. Pre-infection memory harbored some responding clones, suggesting cross-reactive memory joined.

Trimming took off 1 base at V and 3 bases at J, with 11 bases between the two ends. The CDR3 has 15 residues. The germline gives CDR1 LGHNA, CDR2 YNFKEQ. J is TRBJ2-3 and V is TRBV4-2, with D tentatively TRBD2 (6 bases). The clonotype comes from an adult woman who had mild COVID-19 (a few samples of this study predate the infection). Cell type and time point are not known. Sequencing was carried out using PBMCs or a T cell subset sorted from them (not recorded which). CDR3 amino acids: CASSQVELATDTQYF. The CDR3 DNA is TGTGCCAGCAGCCAAGTAGAACTAGCAACAGATACGCAGTATTTT.